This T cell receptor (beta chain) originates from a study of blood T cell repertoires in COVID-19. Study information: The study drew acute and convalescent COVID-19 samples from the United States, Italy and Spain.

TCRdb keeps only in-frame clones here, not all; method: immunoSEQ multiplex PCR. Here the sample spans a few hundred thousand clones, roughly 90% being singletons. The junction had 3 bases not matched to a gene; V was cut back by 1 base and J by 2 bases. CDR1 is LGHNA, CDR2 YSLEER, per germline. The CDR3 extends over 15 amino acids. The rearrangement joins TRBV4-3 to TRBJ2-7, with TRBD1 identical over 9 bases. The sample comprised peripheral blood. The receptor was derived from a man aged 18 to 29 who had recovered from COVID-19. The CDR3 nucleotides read TGCGCCAGCAGCCAAGCGGGACAGGGCCCCTACGAGCAGTACTTC. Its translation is CASSQAGQGPYEQYF.